Here is one TCR beta chain with its context. The antigen remains unidentified. The record originates from a study of graft-versus-host responses after intestinal transplantation. Study at large: As for transplant type, recipients had multivisceral, liver-intestinal, or isolated intestinal grafts. The study, taken as a whole, reports: Recipient-marrow GvH clones were detected, some having first appeared in ileum or blood. Clonal ratios of graft-versus-host to host-versus-graft in allografts were high for patients exhibiting graft-donor T cell macrochimerism.

Here immunoSEQ multiplex PCR was the method, and the copy in TCRdb shows in-frame clones only, minus some. Of about 120,000 clones in the sample, roughly nine tenths are singletons; the top ten hold approximately 0.18%. V lost 0 bases and J lost 4; bases outside the gene matches: 6. Germline CDR1 ENHRY, CDR2 SYGVKD. The CDR3 has 15 residues. Specimen: unstimulated CD4+ T cells sorted from spleen or lymph node cells, collected before intestinal transplant. The chain employs TRBV10-3 and TRBJ2-7; TRBD2 matches 7 bases. The origin of this receptor is a human donor who received an intestinal transplant. For the CDR3, the DNA is TGTGCCATCAGTGAGTCGCCCAGCGGGGAATACGAGCAGTACTTC. This translates into CAISESPSGEYEQYF.